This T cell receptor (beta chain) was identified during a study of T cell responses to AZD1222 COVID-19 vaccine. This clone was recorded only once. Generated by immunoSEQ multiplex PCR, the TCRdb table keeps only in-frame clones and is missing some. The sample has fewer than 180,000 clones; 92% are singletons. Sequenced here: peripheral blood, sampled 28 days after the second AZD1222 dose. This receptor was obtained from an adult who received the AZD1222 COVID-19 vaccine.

Written as DNA, the CDR3 is TGTGCCAGCAGCTTAGCGGCTCCGGATTATAGCAATCAGCCCCAGCATTTT. Translated, it gives CASSLAAPDYSNQPQHF. The chain couples TRBV7-6 to TRBJ1-5; D ambiguous. V dropped 0 bases and J dropped 0 bases, with 12 bases sitting between them. CDR3 length: 17 residues. Per germline, CDR1 SGHVS and CDR2 FNYEAQ.